This section outlines one T cell receptor (beta chain) sequence together with its context. The target antigen is unknown. The data were obtained in a study of human T cells and chemical hapten exposure. Study-level findings and limits: Significantly more large CDR3 similarity clusters arose among expanded TCRs than among controls.

The time point is: pre-sensitization, week 0. The treatment was: therapeutic diphenylcyclopropenone sensitization with weekly scalp DPC. One entry per CDR3 protein results from TCRdb running MiXCR on the RACE reads. The sample records 270,000 or so distinct CDR3 sequences, 7.5% to 9% being singletons. Trimming stripped 3 bases from V and 2 bases from J, with 4 bases between. This CDR3 contains 12 residues. The germline V gene has CDR1 LGHDT and CDR2 YNNKEL (reference sequence). The source material was whole blood, sampled in connection with sensitization to the hapten diphenylcyclopropenone (DPC). This clonotype was obtained from a man aged 18 to 30 with alopecia areata. Some clones in this sample may be carry-over from other donors' samples. The rearrangement joins TRBV3-1 to TRBJ2-5, with D uncertain. CDR3 sequence: CASSHSQETQYF. CDR3 coding DNA: TGTGCCAGCAGCCACAGTCAAGAGACCCAGTACTTC.